These T cell receptor beta chains were read from a single sample in a study of CD8 T cells in ankylosing spondylitis. TCRdb itself ran the 5' RACE reads through MiXCR, one entry per CDR3 protein. The sample comprises 350,000 to 450,000 distinct CDR3 sequences, roughly 26% of which are singletons, and roughly 1% rests with the top ten. Sequenced sample: blood, either unsorted or a sorted T cell fraction (not recorded which). The receptors shown here come from a male donor with ankylosing spondylitis. CDR3s include the opening cysteine and the closing phenylalanine or tryptophan. The D gene is left open where the match is weak. The size entry is marked missing in some rows and otherwise reads once, few, many or a size class.

j_gene	d_gene	v_gene	abundance	CDR3aa	CDR3nt
TRBJ1-4	NA	TRBV3-1	NA	CASSIPAHRVGEKLFF	TGTGCCAGCAGCATCCCGGCTCACAGAGTGGGGGAAAAACTGTTTTTT
TRBJ2-1	NA	TRBV5-1	NA	CASSLVDGTYNEQFF	TGCGCCAGCAGCTTGGTCGACGGAACCTACAATGAGCAGTTCTTC
TRBJ2-1	TRBD2	TRBV10-3	few	CAISAGGLGDYEQFF	TGTGCCATCTCCGCGGGGGGGTTAGGGGATTATGAGCAGTTCTTC
TRBJ2-5	NA	TRBV3-1	few	CASSQDNTREETQYF	TGTGCCAGCAGCCAAGATAATACGAGGGAAGAGACCCAGTACTTC
TRBJ2-7	TRBD2	TRBV18	few	CASSPSPLAGGYEQYF	TGTGCCAGCTCACCATCCCCCCTAGCGGGAGGCTACGAGCAGTACTTC
TRBJ2-1	NA	TRBV9	NA	CASTRDAHYNEQFF	TGTGCCAGCACAAGGGACGCTCATTACAATGAGCAGTTCTTC
TRBJ1-2	NA	TRBV6-1	NA	CASSPGGSSYGYTF	TGTGCCAGCAGCCCGGGGGGTTCGAGCTATGGCTACACCTTC
TRBJ1-4	NA	TRBV29-1	NA	CSVARQGNEKLFF	TGCAGCGTGGCCCGGCAGGGAAATGAAAAACTGTTTTTT
TRBJ1-3	NA	TRBV6-5	NA	CASSYPHRAARGNTIYF	TGTGCCAGCAGTTACCCCCACCGGGCGGCCCGGGGAAACACCATATATTTT
TRBJ2-7	TRBD2	TRBV20-1	NA	CSVRGREGYEQYF	TGCAGTGTCAGAGGGCGGGAGGGGTACGAGCAGTACTTC
TRBJ2-1	TRBD1	TRBV25-1	NA	CASRDRYNEQFF	TGTGCCAGCCGGGACAGATACAATGAGCAGTTCTTC
TRBJ2-5	NA	TRBV7-2	NA	CASNHRGGYQETQYF	TGTGCCAGCAACCACAGGGGAGGGTACCAAGAGACCCAGTACTTC
TRBJ2-1	NA	TRBV12-3/TRBV12-4	NA	CASSFAEGEWTYNEQFF	TGTGCCAGCAGTTTTGCTGAAGGGGAGTGGACCTACAATGAGCAGTTCTTC
TRBJ2-3	TRBD1	TRBV24-1	NA	CATSAVGQGPPDTQYF	TGTGCCACCAGTGCCGTTGGACAGGGCCCCCCGGATACGCAGTATTTT
TRBJ1-5	TRBD1	TRBV6-2/TRBV6-3	NA	CASSYYEQGPGPQHF	TGTGCCAGCAGTTATTACGAACAGGGGCCTGGGCCCCAGCATTTT
TRBJ1-5	TRBD1	TRBV15	NA	CATSRYRGGNQPQHF	TGTGCCACCAGCAGATACAGGGGTGGCAATCAGCCCCAGCATTTT
TRBJ2-4	TRBD2	TRBV18	NA	CASSPGTSGNIQYF	TGTGCCAGCTCCCCAGGGACTAGCGGAAACATTCAGTACTTC